This TCR beta chain was sequenced for a study of blood T cell repertoires in COVID-19. Study summary: The United States, Italy and Spain provided the acute and convalescent COVID-19 samples. From T cells, B-cell-depleted T cells, or PBMCs came the material, which was cDNA or gDNA.

TCRdb's table, derived via immunoSEQ multiplex PCR, lists solely in-frame clones and lacks some. Altogether roughly 300,000 clones are present, 86% being singletons, with the ten largest covering approximately 4.4%. Deletions cut 4 bases from V and 12 bases from J, with 19 bases between. Germline-derived CDR1 and CDR2 are SGHDT and YYEEEE. This CDR3 region has 13 residues. The sequence was obtained from a woman in her 40s with acute COVID-19. J is TRBJ1-2 and V is TRBV5-6; TRBD1 might be the D (5 bases). The sequenced material came from PBMCs or T cells enriched from blood (not recorded which). DNA for the CDR3: TGTGCCAGCAGCCTGTCAGGGCTTTGGCAAGACACCTTC. It translates to CASSLSGLWQDTF.